Following are 10 T cell receptor beta chains from one sample sequenced in a study of breast tumors, draining lymph nodes, adjacent tissues. The lymph nodes were axillary draining lymph nodes from breast cancer patients. TCRdb ran MiXCR on the multiplex PCR reads and lists one entry per CDR3 protein. The sample shows 150,000 to 250,000 distinct CDR3 sequences, around a third of them seen only once. What was sequenced was axillary lymph node tissue. The receptor source for this set is a female donor with breast cancer. Some clones in this sample may be carry-over from other donors' samples.

V is TRBV29-1 and J is TRBJ1-2; TRBD1 matches 8 bases. In germline, CDR1 is SQVTM, CDR2 ANQGSEA. The CDR3 runs 13 residues. The chain's CDR3 is CSRQGPSPYGYTF. The CDR3 DNA reads TGCAGTCGACAGGGGCCTTCCCCTTATGGCTACACCTTC.

The chain employs TRBV29-1 and TRBJ2-1, with a tentative D call TRBD2 (6 bases). Per the germline V gene, CDR1 is SQVTM and CDR2 is ANQGSEA. The CDR3 spans 13 residues. Trimming shortened V by 0 bases and J by 5 bases, and 8 bases separated the two germline ends. In nucleotides, the CDR3 is TGCAGCGTTGAAGATCGGAGGGACAATGAGCAGTTCTTC. Translating gives CSVEDRRDNEQFF.

This clonotype has at least ten counts. This sequence joins TRBV6-5 and TRBJ1-5, with D unclear. This CDR3 has 15 residues. Germline V gives CDR1 MNHEY, CDR2 SVGAGI. V shed 0 bases and J shed 9 bases, with 15 bases lying between them. The CDR3 region is CASSYSRAVAGPQHF. The CDR3 DNA reads as TGTGCCAGCAGTTACTCAAGGGCGGTAGCTGGGCCCCAGCATTTT.

In this sample, this clonotype turned up many times. Its ends do not fully match the called genes, so a read error is possible. The chain has TRBV7-9 and TRBJ1-2; 10 nucleotides line up with TRBD1. The CDR3 loop spans 15 amino acids. CDR1 and CDR2 (germline): SEHNR, FQNEAQ (reference sequence). Here the CDR3 DNA reads TGTGCCAGCAGCTCCGTCGGGACAGGGGAGGAGGGCTACCCCTTC. Its translation: CASSSVGTGEEGYPF.

This clonotype has a count of ten or more. The rearrangement uses TRBV10-3 and TRBJ2-7; 7 bases fit TRBD2. The germline gives CDR1 ENHRY, CDR2 SYGVKD. This CDR3 has 14 amino acids. V dropped 8 bases and J dropped 0; count of bases not matched to a gene: 7. As DNA, the CDR3 is TGTGCCATCGGGAGGGGCCGAAGCTCCTACGAGCAGTACTTC. This codes for CAIGRGRSSYEQYF.

As to this clonotype: A clone one base away is much larger, so this may be a read error. CDR3 region: CSARDGTSVAEQYF. CDR3 coding DNA: TGCAGTGCTAGAGATGGGACTAGCGTGGCCGAGCAGTACTTC. The V call is TRBV20-1, the J call TRBJ2-7; 10 bases are a match to TRBD2. Germline V gene data show CDR1 as DFQATT and CDR2 as SNEGSKA (reference sequence). V lost 0 bases, J lost 6 bases, and 5 bases stayed unmatched. The CDR3 totals 14 residues.

The V gene is TRBV18, the J gene TRBJ1-1, with D unclear. This CDR3 comprises 13 residues. Trimming stripped 3 bases from V and 4 bases from J, with 9 bases between. The V gene's germline CDR1 is KGHSH and CDR2 LQKENI. CDR3 in DNA: TGTGCCAGCTCACCGGGTAAGGGCACTGAAGCTTTCTTT. Amino acid sequence: CASSPGKGTEAFF.

This clonotype has a single count. An end of the junction differs from the germline gene, which may be a read error. The CDR3 nucleotides read TGTGCCAGCAGCCCCCCGATCGAACTAGCTATCATCCGGCATTTT. Its protein is CASSPPIELAIIRHF. The chain combines TRBV11-2 with TRBJ2-3, with TRBD2 as a possible D gene (6 bases). This CDR3 is built from 15 residues. Per the germline V gene, CDR1 is SGHAT and CDR2 is FQNNGV.

This clonotype has a count of ten or more. The gene calls are TRBV11-2 and TRBJ2-1, with 14 nucleotides matching TRBD2. Germline values: CDR1 SGHAT, CDR2 FQNNGV. Trimming at V came to 0 bases and at J to 4 bases, leaving 2 bases not matched to a gene. The CDR3 totals 17 residues. This CDR3 is CASSLERTSGRYNEQFF. For the CDR3, the DNA is TGTGCCAGCAGCTTAGAACGGACTAGCGGGAGGTACAATGAGCAGTTCTTC.

V is TRBV6-1 and J is TRBJ2-7; 10 bases map to TRBD2. Germline V gene sequence: CDR1 MNHNS, CDR2 SASEGT. This CDR3 is 18 amino acids long. V gave up 1 base and J gave up 2 bases; unmatched junction bases: 11. CDR3 residues: CASSEVSYMLAGAYEQYF. The CDR3 DNA reads TGTGCCAGCAGTGAAGTGAGTTATATGCTAGCGGGAGCCTACGAGCAGTACTTC.